This T cell receptor beta chain was sequenced for a study of T cell responses to AZD1222 COVID-19 vaccine. Study outcomes and limitations: Sampling that yielded the repertoires occurred only after the peak T cell response. Close to half of all spike-specific TCRs reportedly target regions of the variants that are unmutated. Only 5 or 6 individuals given AZD1222 were seropositive at baseline.

Here immunoSEQ multiplex PCR was the method, and the copy in TCRdb shows in-frame clones only, minus some. The sample comprises around 140,000 clones, 88% of which are singletons, and about 4.9% rests with the top ten. About this clone: The antigen is not known.

V was shortened by 3 bases and J by 5 bases, with 10 bases between the two germline ends. Germline V gene data show CDR1 as SGHTA and CDR2 as FQGNSA. The CDR3 totals 13 residues. The rearrangement joins TRBV7-2 to TRBJ1-2; no reliable D call. The sample consisted of peripheral blood, taken 28 days after the second dose of the MenACWY control vaccine. The source is an adult who received the MenACWY meningococcal vaccine as a control. CDR3 in DNA: TGTGCCAGCAGCTTTGGCCCGATGTATGGCTACACCTTC. Protein: CASSFGPMYGYTF.